The next 11 T cell receptor beta chains were all read from a single sample in a study of OX40 agonist ivuxolimab in advanced cancers. The table came from immunoSEQ multiplex PCR; TCRdb's copy has only in-frame clones and leaves some out. Among 35,000 to 45,000 clones, less than 85% were seen once, and the ten largest hold approximately 18%. The sample in question was CD4+ or CD8+ T cells sorted from blood, obtained in a trial of the OX40 agonist ivuxolimab. Receptors were obtained from an adult with an advanced solid tumor such as melanoma, head and neck, liver or kidney cancer.

The chain combines TRBV5-1 with TRBJ1-1, with a tentative D call TRBD1 (5 bases). This CDR3 spans 15 amino acids. Germline CDR1 and CDR2: SGHRS and YFSETQ. V was trimmed by 0 bases and J by 4 bases, leaving 13 bases between them. CDR3 nucleotides: TGCGCCAGCAGCTTGGATCAGGGTGGATTCACTGAAGCTTTCTTT. Translating it yields CASSLDQGGFTEAFF.

The chain employs TRBV27 and TRBJ2-7; 7 nucleotides line up with TRBD2. The trim removed 2 bases at V and 7 bases at J, leaving 11 bases unmatched. Germline V gene data show CDR1 as MNHEY and CDR2 as SMNVEV (reference sequence). CDR3 size: 15 residues. Here the CDR3 DNA reads TGTGCCAGCAGTTTAAATGGACTAGGTGTCTGGGAGCAGTACTTC. Protein sequence: CASSLNGLGVWEQYF.

CDR3 nucleotides: TGTGCCAGCAGGCCGCCTGGAGATACGCAGTATTTT. Its translation: CASRPPGDTQYF. V usage is TRBV7-2 and J usage is TRBJ2-3; D gene uncertain. Germline loops: CDR1 SGHTA, CDR2 FQGNSA. The CDR3 consists of 12 residues. V was trimmed by 6 bases and J by 5 bases, leaving 9 bases between them.

The chain combines TRBV27 with TRBJ2-3; D tentatively reads TRBD1 or TRBD2 (6 bases each). The CDR3 is 17 residues long. The germline V gene encodes CDR1 MNHEY and CDR2 SMNVEV (reference sequence). The V and J ends lost 2 bases and 5 bases respectively, with 20 bases between them. CDR3 sequence (DNA): TGTGCCAGCAGTTTAGGAGCCGTGGGGGGCGGTGTAGATACGCAGTATTTT. This codes for CASSLGAVGGGVDTQYF.

J is TRBJ1-1 and V is TRBV5-6; D gene unclear. The germline gives CDR1 SGHDT, CDR2 YYEEEE. The V gene lost 3 bases and the J gene lost 0 bases, with 18 bases spanning the gap. This CDR3 comprises 17 residues. In DNA form, the CDR3 reads TGTGCCAGCAGCTCGCCTAGGAGACGGCGCATGAACACTGAAGCTTTCTTT. Translated, it gives CASSSPRRRRMNTEAFF. Supplemented by reference TRBV5-6 and TRBJ1-1, the full variable domain reads DAGVTQSPTHLIKTRGQQVTLRCSPKSGHDTVSWYQQALGQGPQFIFQYYEEEERQRGNFPDRFSGHQFPNYSSELNVNALLLGDSALYLCASSSPRRRRMNTEAFFGQGTRLTVV.

This rearrangement joins TRBV2 to TRBJ1-2, with a tentative D call TRBD1 (6 bases). The CDR3 has 13 amino acids. Germline CDR1 SNHLY, CDR2 FYNNEI. V shed 3 bases and J shed 8 bases, with 13 bases lying between them. In nucleotides, the CDR3 is TGTGCCAGCAGTGAGGGGGGCTGGGTAGGCTACACCTTC. Translation gives CASSEGGWVGYTF.

The CDR3 protein is CASSLGGGLVGNEQFF. The DNA for the CDR3 is TGTGCCAGCAGCTTAGGAGGGGGACTAGTAGGTAATGAGCAGTTCTTC. The rearrangement joins TRBV7-6 to TRBJ2-1; 8 bases are shared with TRBD2. Germline V gene lookup returns CDR1 SGHVS and CDR2 FNYEAQ. J lost 7 bases, V lost 1 base, and 9 bases had no gene match. The CDR3 spans 16 residues.

This clone has a handful of counts. V usage is TRBV5-6 and J usage is TRBJ2-3, with TRBD2 as a possible D gene (6 bases). With 0 bases removed from V and 6 bases from J, the gap between germline ends came to 17 bases. Germline assignment: CDR1 SGHDT and CDR2 YYEEEE. The CDR3 runs 16 residues. The CDR3, as DNA: TGTGCCAGCAGCTTGGCCGGGGGTCTCCCTCTGGATACGCAGTATTTT. The encoded protein is CASSLAGGLPLDTQYF. Looking up the rest from reference TRBV5-6 and TRBJ2-3 gives the full variable domain: DAGVTQSPTHLIKTRGQQVTLRCSPKSGHDTVSWYQQALGQGPQFIFQYYEEEERQRGNFPDRFSGHQFPNYSSELNVNALLLGDSALYLCASSLAGGLPLDTQYFGPGTRLTVL.

J is TRBJ2-1 and V is TRBV19; no definite D call. Between the trimmed V and J ends, which lost 10 bases and 2 bases, there was a span of 9 bases. Germline V lookup: CDR1 LNHDA, CDR2 SQIVND (reference sequence). The CDR3 covers 12 residues. The CDR3, as DNA: TGTGCCACTGGAATCGCCTACAATGAGCAGTTCTTC. Its protein product is CATGIAYNEQFF. Variable domain in full (rest from reference TRBV19 and TRBJ2-1): DGGITQSPKYLFRKEGQNVTLSCEQNLNHDAMYWYRQDPGQGLRLIYYSQIVNDFQKGDIAEGYSVSREKKESFPLTVTSAQKNPTAFYLCATGIAYNEQFFGPGTRLTVL.

This chain links TRBV5-8 with TRBJ2-1; no definite D call. The CDR3 totals 17 residues. Deletions cut 4 bases from V and 0 bases from J, with 17 bases between. Looked up from germline, CDR1 is SGHTS and CDR2 is YDEGEE. The CDR3 spells CASSIILAVSSYNEQFF. CDR3 in DNA: TGTGCCAGCAGCATAATCTTGGCGGTCAGCTCCTACAATGAGCAGTTCTTC.

V and J are TRBV4-1 and TRBJ2-7, with D uncertain. Trimming pared 0 bases from V and 3 bases from J, leaving 6 bases between. CDR3 size: 13 residues. Per germline, CDR1 MGHRA and CDR2 YSYEKL. CDR3 sequence: CASSQDGVYEQYF. The CDR3 region has the DNA TGCGCCAGCAGCCAAGATGGGGTCTACGAGCAGTACTTC.